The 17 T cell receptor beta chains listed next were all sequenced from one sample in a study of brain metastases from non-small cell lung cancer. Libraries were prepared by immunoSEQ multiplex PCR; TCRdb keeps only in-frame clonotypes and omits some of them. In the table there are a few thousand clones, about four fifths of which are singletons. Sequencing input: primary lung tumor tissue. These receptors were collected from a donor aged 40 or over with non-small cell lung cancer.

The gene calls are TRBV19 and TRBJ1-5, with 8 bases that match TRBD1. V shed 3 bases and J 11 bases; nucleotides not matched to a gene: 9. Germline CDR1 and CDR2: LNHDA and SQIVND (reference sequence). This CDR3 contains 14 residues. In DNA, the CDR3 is TGTGCCAGTAGTATTCAGGGGGCCGGGGGGACCCAGCATTTT. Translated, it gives CASSIQGAGGTQHF.

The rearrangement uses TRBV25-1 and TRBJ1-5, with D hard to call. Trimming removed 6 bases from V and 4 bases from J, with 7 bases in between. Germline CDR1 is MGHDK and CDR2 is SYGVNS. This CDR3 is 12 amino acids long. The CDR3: CASRIGNQPQHF. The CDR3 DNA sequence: TGTGCCAGCAGAATCGGGAATCAGCCCCAGCATTTT.

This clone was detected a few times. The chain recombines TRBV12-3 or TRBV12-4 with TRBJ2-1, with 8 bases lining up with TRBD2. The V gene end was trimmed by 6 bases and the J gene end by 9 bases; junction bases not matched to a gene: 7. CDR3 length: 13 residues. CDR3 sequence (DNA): TGTGCCAGCAGCTCCAGGGCGGGGGGTGAGCAGTTCTTC. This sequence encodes CASSSRAGGEQFF.

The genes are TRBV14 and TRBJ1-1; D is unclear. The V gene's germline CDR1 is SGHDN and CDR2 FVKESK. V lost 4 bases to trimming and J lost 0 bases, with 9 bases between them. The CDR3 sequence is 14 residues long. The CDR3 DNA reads TGTGCCAGCAGCCCCACCGGTCTGAACACTGAAGCTTTCTTT. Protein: CASSPTGLNTEAFF.

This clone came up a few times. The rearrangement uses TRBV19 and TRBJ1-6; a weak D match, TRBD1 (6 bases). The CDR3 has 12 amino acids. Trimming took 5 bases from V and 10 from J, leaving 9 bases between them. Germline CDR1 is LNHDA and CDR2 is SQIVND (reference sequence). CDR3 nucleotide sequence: TGTGCCAGTAGTCAGGGGTTATCACCCCTCCACTTT. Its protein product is CASSQGLSPLHF.

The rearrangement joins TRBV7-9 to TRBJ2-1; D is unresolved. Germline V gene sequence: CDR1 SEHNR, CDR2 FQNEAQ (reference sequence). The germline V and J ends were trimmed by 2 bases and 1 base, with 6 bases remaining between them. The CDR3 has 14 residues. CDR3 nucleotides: TGTGCCAGCAGCTTATTCCCGTCCTACAATGAGCAGTTCTTC. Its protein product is CASSLFPSYNEQFF.

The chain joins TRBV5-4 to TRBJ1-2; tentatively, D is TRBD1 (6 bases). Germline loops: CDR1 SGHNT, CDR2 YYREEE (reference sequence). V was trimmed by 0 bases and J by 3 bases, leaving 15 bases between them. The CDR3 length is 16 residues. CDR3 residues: CASSLALRGEDYGYTF. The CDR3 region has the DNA TGTGCCAGCAGCTTGGCTCTCAGGGGAGAGGACTATGGCTACACCTTC.

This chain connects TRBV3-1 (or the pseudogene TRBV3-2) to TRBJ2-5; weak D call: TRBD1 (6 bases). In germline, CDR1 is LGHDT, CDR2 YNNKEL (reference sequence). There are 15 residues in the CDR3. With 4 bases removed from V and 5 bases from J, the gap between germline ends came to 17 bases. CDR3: CASSLFTGLQETQYF. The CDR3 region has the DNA TGTGCCAGCAGCCTATTCACAGGGCTTCAGGAGACCCAGTACTTC.

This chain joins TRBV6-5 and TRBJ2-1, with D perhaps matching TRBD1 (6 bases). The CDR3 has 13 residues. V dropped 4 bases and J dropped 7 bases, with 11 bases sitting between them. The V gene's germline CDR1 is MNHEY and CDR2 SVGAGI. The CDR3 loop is CASSLQGWNEQFF. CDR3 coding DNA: TGTGCCAGCAGTTTACAGGGCTGGAATGAGCAGTTCTTC.

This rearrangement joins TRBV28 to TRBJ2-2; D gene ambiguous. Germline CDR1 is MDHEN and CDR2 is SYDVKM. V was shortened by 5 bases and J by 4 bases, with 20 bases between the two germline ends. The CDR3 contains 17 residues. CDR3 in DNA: TGTGCCAGCAGTCCCCCTCGTTGGCGCTCTATCACCGGGGAGCTGTTTTTT. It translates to CASSPPRWRSITGELFF.

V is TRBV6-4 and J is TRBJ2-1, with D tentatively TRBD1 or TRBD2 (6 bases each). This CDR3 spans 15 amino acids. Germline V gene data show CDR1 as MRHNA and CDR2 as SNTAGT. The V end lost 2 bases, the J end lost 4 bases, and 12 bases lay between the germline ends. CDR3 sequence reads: CASSDTGAGYNEQFF. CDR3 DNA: TGTGCCAGCAGTGACACGGGGGCAGGGTACAATGAGCAGTTCTTC.

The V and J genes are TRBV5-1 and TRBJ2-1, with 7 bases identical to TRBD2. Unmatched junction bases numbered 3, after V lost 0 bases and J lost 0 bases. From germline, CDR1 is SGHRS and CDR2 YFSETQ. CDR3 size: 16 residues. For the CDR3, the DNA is TGCGCCAGCAGCTTGGCTACTAGCGCCTCCTACAATGAGCAGTTCTTC. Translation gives CASSLATSASYNEQFF.

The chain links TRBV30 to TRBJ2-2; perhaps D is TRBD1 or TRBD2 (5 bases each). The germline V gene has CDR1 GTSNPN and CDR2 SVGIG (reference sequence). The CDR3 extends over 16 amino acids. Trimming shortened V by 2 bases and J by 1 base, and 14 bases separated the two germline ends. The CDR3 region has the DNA TGTGCCTGGAGTTCCGGGACGAACAGGAACACCGGGGAGCTGTTTTTT. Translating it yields CAWSSGTNRNTGELFF. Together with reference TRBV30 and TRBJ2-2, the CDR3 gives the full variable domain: SQTIHQWPATLVQPVGSPLSLECTVEGTSNPNLYWYRQAAGRGLQLLFYSVGIGQISSEVPQNLSASRPQDRQFILSSKKLLLSDSGFYLCAWSSGTNRNTGELFFGEGSRLTVL.

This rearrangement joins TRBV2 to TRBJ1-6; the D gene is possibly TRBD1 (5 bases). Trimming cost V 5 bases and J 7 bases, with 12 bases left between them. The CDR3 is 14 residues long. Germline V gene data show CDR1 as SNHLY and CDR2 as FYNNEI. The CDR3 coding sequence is TGTGCCAGCAGTACGGGACTCCCAAATTCACCCCTCCACTTT. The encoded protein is CASSTGLPNSPLHF.

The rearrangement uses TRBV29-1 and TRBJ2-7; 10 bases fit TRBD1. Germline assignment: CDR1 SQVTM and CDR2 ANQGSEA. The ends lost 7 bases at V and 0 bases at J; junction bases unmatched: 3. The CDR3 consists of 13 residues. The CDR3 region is CSAGQGDSYEQYF. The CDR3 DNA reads TGCAGCGCTGGACAGGGGGACTCCTACGAGCAGTACTTC.

The CDR3 reads CASSVEGLNYGYTF. CDR3 nucleotides: TGTGCCAGCAGCGTAGAAGGACTAAACTATGGCTACACCTTC. The chain uses TRBV7-9 and TRBJ1-2; D unclear. Germline V gene lookup returns CDR1 SEHNR and CDR2 FQNEAQ (reference sequence). The CDR3 is 14 amino acids. V was shortened by 5 bases and J by 2 bases, with 12 bases between the two germline ends.

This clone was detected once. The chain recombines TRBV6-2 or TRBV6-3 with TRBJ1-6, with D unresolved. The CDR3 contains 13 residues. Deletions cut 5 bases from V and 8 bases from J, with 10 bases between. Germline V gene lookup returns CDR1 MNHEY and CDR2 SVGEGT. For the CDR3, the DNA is TGTGCCAGCAGTGCCCAACCCCATTCACCCCTCCACTTT. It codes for CASSAQPHSPLHF.